This T cell receptor (beta chain) was captured by sequencing in a study of cytomegalovirus exposure and HLA in healthy donors. Findings of the study overall: TRBV6-2, TRBV6-3 and some other V segments were excluded as indistinguishable. Associated with cytomegalovirus, according to the listing, were fewer than 200 TCR beta chains.

This clone has more than one count but fewer than ten. Its specificity is not known. Amplification used 60 Vbeta primers and 13 Jbeta primers. Produced via immunoSEQ multiplex PCR; TCRdb's table is partial and in-frame only. The data hold over 150,000 clones, with 65% to 85% observed a single time. Trimming cost V 6 bases and J 5 bases, with 19 bases left between them. The CDR3 contains 15 residues. Looked up from germline, CDR1 is SQVTM and CDR2 is ANQGSEA. Sample: PBMCs. This rearrangement joins TRBV29-1 to TRBJ2-2, with a tentative D call TRBD1 (6 bases). The receptor's source is a woman between 45 and 65 years old in good health and CMV-seropositive. In nucleotides, the CDR3 is TGCAGCGTGAGCGTCCCGGGACACCCAACCGGGGAGCTGTTTTTT. Amino acid sequence: CSVSVPGHPTGELFF.